This T cell receptor beta chain came from a study of blood T cell repertoires in COVID-19 (dated by TCRdb to 2019 to 2021). Concerning the study at large: Collaborator samples came from the United States, Italy and Spain and covered acute and convalescent phases of COVID-19. The sample metadata nearly always contained a de-identified subject ID, COVID-19 status, age in years and sex. The samples were drawn from the first 160 participants of the ongoing ImmuneRACE study and from 1,254 subjects provided by 6 global collaborators. The prospective study material was composed of cDNA or gDNA derived from T cells, B-cell-depleted T cells, or PBMCs. The repertoires were made available in a free public database intended to serve as a resource for research on the immune response to SARS-CoV-2. Where available, HLA class I and class II types were taken from metadata supplied by the sample provider and were not determined by assay-based typing. The dataset comprised deeply sampled blood TCRbeta repertoires from subjects exposed to, actively infected with, or recovered from COVID-19.

TCRbeta CDR3 regions were amplified from genomic DNA by means of the immunoSEQ Assay, a bias-controlled multiplex PCR. On the authors' methods: Nucleated cell counts per sample were estimated from amplification of reference gene primers within the assay. To quantify the absolute abundance of each unique TCRbeta CDR3 rearrangement, sequence reads were collapsed and filtered. Productive Simpson clonality was computed per sample as the square root of Simpson's diversity index over productive rearrangements. TCRdb provides this immuneACCESS table in a form limited to in-frame rearrangements. Some clones are lacking; in checked studies, under half of them reflect an unresolved V gene, and why the rest are absent is not known. D and trimming were read from the DNA, whereas the V and J calls and clone size are those reported in that table. The sample table lists 150,000 to 200,000 clones, 85% of them with a count of one. 3.3% of the sample lies in the top ten.

A single count supports this clone. No cognate antigen has been identified for it. Per-nucleotide qualities are absent, and no much larger clonotype sits a single base away. Collaborating institutions collected whole blood in K2EDTA tubes following their own protocols. For TCRbeta analysis, collaborators shipped samples as frozen whole blood, isolated PBMCs, or DNA extracted from either of those sample types. The paper as a whole reports these results and caveats: How much clinical and demographic metadata was included differed by source and by participant, and the metadata was provided uncurated.

V drops 5 bases and J drops 1 base, leaving 9 bases in between. Reading from cysteine to phenylalanine, the CDR3 counts 14 amino acids. The entry retains the CDR3 DNA only, 42 bases that are in frame from base 1. CDR1 LGHDT and CDR2 YNNKEL are derived from the germline V gene (reference sequence). The source is a human donor with acute or convalescent COVID-19. The donor label of this sample is uncertain. Sequenced input: peripheral blood. The receptor chain draws on TRBV3-1 (or the pseudogene TRBV3-2) and TRBJ1-5; the D segment cannot be called with confidence. The CDR3 region: CASSFSESNQPQHF. The bases are TGTGCCAGCAGCTTTTCCGAGAGCAATCAGCCCCAGCATTTT.